A single sample gave rise to the 29 T cell receptor beta chains below, sequenced in a study of CD8+CD57+ T cells in acquired aplastic anemia. Genomic DNA constituted the template upon which TCR beta VDJ and CDR3 profiling was performed. Each CDR3 protein gets one entry after TCRdb re-called the reads with MiXCR. The data hold about 98,000 distinct CDR3 sequences, with around 70% observed a single time. It was patients with CD8+CD57+ cell expansion by flow cytometry who were chosen for sequencing. What was sequenced was sorted CD4+, CD8+, or CD8+CD57+ T cells (not recorded which) from PBMCs. Source of these receptors: a human donor with aplastic anemia.

The chain has TRBV29-1 and TRBJ1-1, with D possibly matching TRBD1 (6 bases). The CDR3 sequence is 17 residues long. CDR1 and CDR2 from the germline V gene are SQVTM and ANQGSEA. Trimming stripped 2 bases from V and 1 base from J, with 20 bases between. The CDR3 spells CSVETWGARRGNTEAFF. The CDR3 DNA is TGCAGCGTTGAAACTTGGGGGGCGCGGCGGGGGAACACTGAAGCTTTCTTT.

The V call is TRBV2, the J call TRBJ2-7; 9 nucleotides match TRBD2. The length of the CDR3 is 13 residues. The junction had 1 base not matched to a gene; V was cut back by 4 bases and J by 3 bases. CDR1 is SNHLY and CDR2 is FYNNEI in the germline V gene. The CDR3 protein is CASSGTSDYEQYF. In DNA form, the CDR3 reads TGTGCCAGCAGTGGGACTAGCGACTACGAGCAGTACTTC.

This clonotype was seen repeatedly, ten times or more. Here the CDR3 reads CASSWVLSDTQYF. Here the CDR3 DNA reads TGTGCCAGCAGCTGGGTCCTCTCGGATACGCAGTATTTT. J is TRBJ2-3 and V is TRBV7-2; D is unresolved. The CDR3 is 13 residues long. The ends were cut back, 4 bases at V and 6 bases at J, with 11 bases in the middle. Germline-derived CDR1 and CDR2 are SGHTA and FQGNSA.

This chain uses TRBV7-9 with TRBJ2-3; perhaps TRBD2 as D (5 bases). The V end lost 2 bases, the J end lost 4 bases, and 7 bases lay between the germline ends. The CDR3 consists of 13 residues. The germline CDR1 and CDR2 sequences are SEHNR and FQNEAQ (reference sequence). The CDR3 DNA is TGTGCCAGCAGCTTACGGGGTGCAGATACGCAGTATTTT. Residues: CASSLRGADTQYF.

The V call is TRBV4-2, the J call TRBJ2-2, with TRBD2 matching over 10 bases. Germline loops: CDR1 LGHNA, CDR2 YNFKEQ. J was trimmed by 3 bases and V by 4 bases; bases with no gene match: 8. The CDR3 contains 17 residues. This chain's CDR3 is CASSRKAGGVDTGELFF. The CDR3 DNA follows: TGTGCCAGCAGCCGGAAAGCGGGGGGGGTCGACACCGGGGAGCTGTTTTTT.

The V and J genes are TRBV25-1 and TRBJ2-3; D is undetermined. From germline, CDR1 is MGHDK and CDR2 SYGVNS. This CDR3 has 12 residues. The V end was cut by 0 bases, the J end by 4 bases, with 2 bases between. This chain's CDR3 is CASSEYPDTQYF. As DNA, the CDR3 is TGTGCCAGCAGTGAATATCCAGATACGCAGTATTTT.

Many counts were recorded for this clonotype. The gene calls are TRBV6-6 and TRBJ2-1; D not resolved. Trimming shortened V by 4 bases and J by 5 bases, and 3 bases separated the two germline ends. The CDR3 is 11 residues long. The germline V gene has CDR1 MNHNY and CDR2 SVGAGI (reference sequence). The chain's CDR3 is CASSSHNEQFF. CDR3 bases: TGTGCCAGCAGTTCTCACAATGAGCAGTTCTTC.

The genes are TRBV4-3 and TRBJ1-2, with D unclear. CDR1 is LGHNA, CDR2 YSLEER, per germline. Trimming removed 0 bases at V and 4 bases at J, with 9 bases between. The CDR3 runs 14 residues. As DNA, the CDR3 is TGCGCCAGCAGCCAAGATGGGCAGCCCTATGGCTACACCTTC. It translates to CASSQDGQPYGYTF.

J is TRBJ2-1 and V is TRBV29-1, with 9 positions matching TRBD2. The germline gives CDR1 SQVTM, CDR2 ANQGSEA. The CDR3 is 14 amino acids. With V trimmed by 4 bases and J by 3 bases, 4 bases remained unmatched. CDR3 DNA: TGCAGCGTTGGCGGGAGGGTGAGCTACAATGAGCAGTTCTTC. Residues: CSVGGRVSYNEQFF.

This clonotype was seen a few times. CDR3 in amino acids: CATSDRNTGELFF. The CDR3, as DNA: TGTGCCACCAGTGATAGGAACACCGGGGAGCTGTTTTTT. The J gene is TRBJ2-2, the V gene TRBV24-1; D gene uncertain. The CDR3 has 13 amino acids. The ends were cut back, 3 bases at V and 1 base at J, with 2 bases in the middle. Germline CDR1 reads KGHDR; CDR2 reads SFDVKD.

This clonotype has only a few counts. The chain carries TRBV12-3 or TRBV12-4 and TRBJ1-1, with a possible D match to TRBD1 (5 bases). V shed 4 bases and J shed 6 bases, with 15 bases lying between them. The CDR3 has 14 amino acids. The CDR3 region is CASSSAMGGAEAFF. The CDR3 nucleotides are TGTGCCAGCAGTTCCGCCATGGGGGGTGCTGAAGCTTTCTTT.

The V call is TRBV24-1, the J call TRBJ2-3; TRBD2 might be the D (5 bases). Trimming took off 1 base at V and 1 base at J, with 14 bases between the two ends. This CDR3 is built from 17 residues. Germline-derived CDR1 and CDR2 are KGHDR and SFDVKD. CDR3 in amino acids: CATSDFALRDGTDTQYF. The CDR3 nucleotides are TGTGCCACCAGTGATTTTGCCCTCCGGGATGGCACAGATACGCAGTATTTT.

This clonotype is a singleton in its sample. The CDR3 does not close with the conserved phenylalanine or tryptophan, likely indicating a read error. The V gene is TRBV19, the J gene TRBJ2-2, with D maybe TRBD1 (6 bases). The CDR3 loop spans 15 amino acids. CDR1 is LNHDA, CDR2 SQIVND, per germline (reference sequence). CDR3 sequence reads: CASTPDSLNNGELFS. CDR3 DNA sequence: TGTGCCAGTACCCCGGACAGCTTGAACAACGGGGAGCTGTTTTCT.

The chain links TRBV19 to TRBJ1-2; D possibly corresponds to TRBD1 (5 bases). Trimming left V 8 bases short and J 7 bases short, with 17 bases between. From germline, CDR1 is LNHDA and CDR2 SQIVND (reference sequence). The CDR3 spans 13 residues. The CDR3 sequence is CASSPRERTGYTF. Written as DNA, the CDR3 is TGTGCCAGTTCCCCCAGGGAGAGAACTGGCTACACCTTC.

The genes are TRBV24-1 and TRBJ2-5, with D perhaps matching TRBD1 (6 bases). The V and J ends lost 2 bases and 0 bases respectively, with 9 bases between them. The CDR3 is made up of 15 amino acids. Germline V gene sequence: CDR1 KGHDR, CDR2 SFDVKD. CDR3: CATSDSRTDQETQYF. DNA of the CDR3: TGTGCCACCAGTGATTCTAGGACAGACCAAGAGACCCAGTACTTC.

A word on this clonotype: A clone one base away is much larger, so this may be a read error. V is TRBV9 and J is TRBJ1-2, with D perhaps TRBD1 (5 bases). The CDR3 runs 16 residues. Germline V CDR1 and CDR2: SGDLS, YYNGEE. In nucleotides, the CDR3 is TGTGCCAGCAGCGATCGAGGCAGGGAGTATAACTATGGCCACACCTTC. Encoded protein: CASSDRGREYNYGHTF.

The chain uses TRBV12-3 or TRBV12-4 and TRBJ2-7; TRBD2 matches at 13 bases. Trimming at V came to 6 bases and at J to 7 bases, leaving 6 bases not matched to a gene. The CDR3 has 14 residues. The CDR3 loop is CASRRGLAGFEQYF. CDR3 coding DNA: TGTGCCAGCAGGCGGGGACTAGCGGGATTTGAGCAGTACTTC.

The genes are TRBV5-5 and TRBJ2-3; TRBD1 matches at 7 bases. The CDR3 consists of 15 residues. Losses at the gene ends were 3 bases for V and 2 bases for J; bases not matched to a gene: 6. Germline V gene data show CDR1 as SGHKS and CDR2 as YYEKEE (reference sequence). CDR3 loop: CASSSTGTDTDTQYF. For the CDR3, the DNA is TGTGCCAGCAGCTCCACCGGGACAGACACAGATACGCAGTATTTT.

This clonotype was picked up many times. This chain links TRBV11-2 with TRBJ1-1, with 10 nucleotides matching TRBD1. J was trimmed by 0 bases and V by 2 bases; bases with no gene match: 6. Looked up from germline, CDR1 is SGHAT and CDR2 is FQNNGV. This CDR3 has 17 residues. The CDR3, as DNA: TGTGCCAGCAGCTTAACGAAGACAGGGGGCCTGAACACTGAAGCTTTCTTT. This encodes CASSLTKTGGLNTEAFF. The entire variable domain, with the rest obtained from reference TRBV11-2 and TRBJ1-1, is as follows: EAGVAQSPRYKIIEKRQSVAFWCNPISGHATLYWYQQILGQGPKLLIQFQNNGVVDDSQLPKDRFSAERLKGVDSTLKIQPAKLEDSAVYLCASSLTKTGGLNTEAFFGQGTRLTVV.

The chain couples TRBV4-2 to TRBJ2-1; 12 positions match TRBD2. The germline CDR1 and CDR2 sequences are LGHNA and YNFKEQ. After removal of 4 bases from V and 6 bases from J, the junction contained 13 bases not matched to a gene. The CDR3 is 18 amino acids. The CDR3, as DNA: TGTGCCAGCAGCCGAGCTAGCGGGGGGGTACTCTCCACCAATGAGCAGTTCTTC. Translation gives CASSRASGGVLSTNEQFF.

This clonotype was observed at least ten times. The rearrangement uses TRBV7-9 and TRBJ2-1, with a weak D call TRBD2 (6 bases). This CDR3 has 13 amino acids. Deletions cut 6 bases from V and 8 bases from J, with 14 bases between. The V gene's germline CDR1 is SEHNR and CDR2 FQNEAQ (reference sequence). The CDR3 DNA is TGTGCCAGCAGAAGGGGCAGGGAGGATGAGCAGTTCTTC. It translates to CASRRGREDEQFF.

V gene TRBV10-3 combines with J gene TRBJ2-7, with TRBD2 matching over 12 bases. The length of the CDR3 is 17 residues. Germline CDR1 reads ENHRY; CDR2 reads SYGVKD. J lost 3 bases, V lost 2 bases, and 8 bases had no gene match. The CDR3 protein is CAISETNPGLAGYEQYF. In DNA form, the CDR3 reads TGTGCCATCAGTGAGACCAATCCGGGACTAGCGGGCTACGAGCAGTACTTC.

The J gene is TRBJ2-3, the V gene TRBV20-1, with D possibly TRBD2 on 5 matching bases. The CDR3 runs to 13 residues. Germline lookup yields CDR1 DFQATT and CDR2 SNEGSKA (reference sequence). Trimming stripped 6 bases from V and 4 bases from J, with 14 bases between. The CDR3 protein is CSARMAGPDTQYF. The CDR3 DNA reads as TGCAGTGCAAGGATGGCGGGCCCAGATACGCAGTATTTT.

This clonotype was seen many times. This CDR3 reads CASSQAGESYGYTF. In nucleotides, the CDR3 is TGTGCCAGCAGCCAAGCAGGGGAAAGCTATGGCTACACCTTC. The chain has TRBV3-1 and TRBJ1-2; the D gene is possibly TRBD1 (6 bases). Deletions cut 1 base from V and 4 bases from J, with 10 bases between. This CDR3 comprises 14 residues. The germline V gene has CDR1 LGHDT and CDR2 YNNKEL (reference sequence).

The V gene is TRBV7-3, the J gene TRBJ1-2; no clear D gene. Germline CDR1 SGHTA, CDR2 FQGTGA. The length of the CDR3 is 13 residues. The V gene lost 1 base and the J gene lost 6 bases, with 9 bases spanning the gap. This CDR3 is CASSLIIQNGYTF. In DNA, the CDR3 is TGTGCCAGCAGCTTAATTATACAGAATGGCTACACCTTC.

This clonotype has just a few counts. The gene calls are TRBV19 and TRBJ2-5, with D possibly matching TRBD1 (6 bases). The length of the CDR3 is 13 residues. Trimming pared 1 base from V and 5 bases from J, leaving 8 bases between. CDR1 and CDR2 from the germline V gene are LNHDA and SQIVND (reference sequence). CDR3 in amino acids: CASSIGRGETQYF. CDR3 nucleotides: TGTGCCAGTAGTATAGGAAGGGGGGAGACCCAGTACTTC. Combining the CDR3 with reference TRBV19 and TRBJ2-5 gives the whole variable domain DGGITQSPKYLFRKEGQNVTLSCEQNLNHDAMYWYRQDPGQGLRLIYYSQIVNDFQKGDIAEGYSVSREKKESFPLTVTSAQKNPTAFYLCASSIGRGETQYFGPGTRLLVL.

In nucleotides, the CDR3 is TGTGCCAGCAGTCCACTAGCGGCGGGCGAGACCCAGTACTTC. Translated, it gives CASSPLAAGETQYF. The V gene is TRBV12-3 or TRBV12-4, the J gene TRBJ2-5; 8 positions agree with TRBD2. The trim removed 5 bases at V and 5 bases at J, leaving 7 bases unmatched. The CDR3 sequence is 14 residues long.

The chain has TRBV10-1 and TRBJ2-1; D remains ambiguous. Trimming shortened V by 4 bases and J by 7 bases, and 8 bases separated the two germline ends. Germline assignment: CDR1 WNHNN and CDR2 SYGVQD (reference sequence). The CDR3 covers 12 residues. This CDR3 reads CASSGVGNEQFF. As DNA, the CDR3 is TGCGCCAGCAGTGGTGTCGGGAATGAGCAGTTCTTC.

The genes are TRBV29-1 and TRBJ2-5, with unresolved D. Germline CDR1 reads SQVTM; CDR2 reads ANQGSEA. The CDR3 has 11 amino acids. Trimming cost V 0 bases and J 7 bases, with 6 bases left between them. CDR3 nucleotide sequence: TGCAGCGTTGAAGATGGCGGGACCCAGTACTTC. Its protein product is CSVEDGGTQYF.